Each of the 27 T cell receptor beta chains below was sequenced from the same sample in a study of metastatic and nonmetastatic thyroid tumors. TCRdb reprocessed the PCR reads using MiXCR. The table records tens of thousands of clones, about 16% of them present only once. All patients were treatment-naive before thyroid surgery. Sequenced sample: blood. These receptors were collected from a female donor with papillary thyroid cancer or a benign thyroid nodule (not recorded which). Some clones in this sample may be carry-over from other donors' samples.

This clone was counted ten times or more. The chain combines TRBV12-3 or TRBV12-4 with TRBJ2-1, with 11 bases fitting TRBD1. V dropped 3 bases and J dropped 9; count of bases not matched to a gene: 4. The CDR3 is made up of 14 amino acids. The CDR3 protein is CASSLGQGVGEQFF. For the CDR3, the DNA is TGTGCCAGCAGTTTGGGACAGGGGGTAGGTGAGCAGTTCTTC.

This clone was detected ten times or more. The chain links TRBV7-2 to TRBJ1-4; D is uncertain. The V and J ends lost 2 bases and 7 bases respectively, with 8 bases between them. The germline V gene encodes CDR1 SGHTA and CDR2 FQGNSA. The CDR3 has 13 residues. The DNA for the CDR3 is TGTGCCAGCAGCTTAAGACCGGGTGAAAAACTGTTTTTT. It yields the protein CASSLRPGEKLFF.

This clone was recorded many times. The chain links TRBV3-1 to TRBJ1-2; D remains unclear. V was clipped by 4 bases and J by 3 bases, with 12 bases between them. CDR1 LGHDT and CDR2 YNNKEL come from the germline V gene (reference sequence). This CDR3 has 14 amino acids. This chain's CDR3 is CASSLGSRDYGYTF. The CDR3 region has the DNA TGTGCCAGCAGCCTAGGATCCCGGGACTATGGCTACACCTTC. Variable domain in full (rest from reference TRBV3-1 and TRBJ1-2): DTAVSQTPKYLVTQMGNDKSIKCEQNLGHDTMYWYKQDSKKFLKIMFSYNNKELIINETVPNRFSPKSPDKAHLNLHINSLELGDSAVYFCASSLGSRDYGYTFGSGTRLTVV.

This clone was detected many times. The chain couples TRBV11-2 to TRBJ2-2; D may be TRBD1 (5 bases). This CDR3 has 16 residues. V lost 7 bases and J lost 2, with 17 bases in between. Germline V lookup: CDR1 SGHAT, CDR2 FQNNGV. DNA for the CDR3: TGTGCCAGCATCCCAGGGAATTCCGTAAACACCGGGGAGCTGTTTTTT. Encoded protein: CASIPGNSVNTGELFF.

V usage is TRBV6-1 and J usage is TRBJ2-7; D call uncertain. CDR1 is MNHNS and CDR2 is SASEGT in the germline V gene. The CDR3 length is 13 residues. Trimming pared 7 bases from V and 1 base from J, leaving 11 bases between. The CDR3 here is CASTFSLSYEQYF. The DNA of the CDR3 is TGTGCCAGCACGTTTTCGCTTTCCTACGAGCAGTACTTC.

The chain employs TRBV5-6 and TRBJ1-1; TRBD1 matches 9 bases. Germline CDR1 and CDR2: SGHDT and YYEEEE. This CDR3 is built from 17 residues. V lost 3 bases and J lost 1; bases outside the gene matches: 10. The CDR3 spells CASSSFRTGAPNTEAFF. CDR3 nucleotide sequence: TGTGCCAGCAGCTCTTTCCGGACAGGGGCCCCGAACACTGAAGCTTTCTTT.

This clone has at least ten counts. This chain connects TRBV6-1 to TRBJ1-5; D not resolved. There are 11 residues in the CDR3. Trimming cost V 2 bases and J 7 bases, with 3 bases left between them. CDR1 and CDR2 (germline): MNHNS, SASEGT. The CDR3 here is CASSERQPQHF. CDR3 nucleotides: TGTGCCAGCAGTGAACGACAGCCCCAGCATTTT.

This clone came up many times. V is TRBV27 and J is TRBJ2-1; 10 nucleotides match TRBD2. This CDR3 comprises 17 residues. Germline values: CDR1 MNHEY, CDR2 SMNVEV (reference sequence). V lost 5 bases and J lost 0; bases outside the gene matches: 7. The CDR3 loop is CASSRGLAASSYNEQFF. DNA of the CDR3: TGTGCCAGCAGTCGCGGACTAGCGGCGAGCTCCTACAATGAGCAGTTCTTC.

This clone was seen ten or more times. The chain recombines TRBV19 with TRBJ1-1; TRBD1 might be the D (6 bases). V lost 5 bases and J 0 bases, leaving 13 bases between the germline ends. Germline CDR1 is LNHDA and CDR2 is SQIVND (reference sequence). The CDR3 length is 15 residues. The CDR3 reads CASSGRGGMNTEAFF. The CDR3 DNA reads TGTGCCAGTAGTGGGAGAGGGGGGATGAACACTGAAGCTTTCTTT.

This clone was seen repeatedly, ten times or more. V is TRBV5-1 and J is TRBJ2-3; D is ambiguous. The CDR3 consists of 15 residues. The V gene's germline CDR1 is SGHRS and CDR2 YFSETQ. V was pared by 5 bases and J by 5 bases, with 18 bases between. CDR3 bases: TGCGCCAGCAGTTCGTCGGGCTTGCCCGAAGATACGCAGTATTTT. Translation: CASSSSGLPEDTQYF.

A note on this clone: An end of the junction does not agree with germline; a read error may underlie this. The rearrangement uses TRBV28 and TRBJ2-7, with 9 bases lining up with TRBD2. Germline V gene data show CDR1 as MDHEN and CDR2 as SYDVKM. The CDR3 spans 16 residues. The CDR3: CAGSNPCGRASYEQYF. The CDR3 bases are TGTGCCGGCAGTAACCCCTGCGGGAGGGCCTCCTACGAGCAGTACTTC.

The J gene is TRBJ1-5, the V gene TRBV6-2 or TRBV6-3; 11 bases map to TRBD1. The V gene end was trimmed by 2 bases and the J gene end by 0 bases; junction bases not matched to a gene: 9. Germline lookup yields CDR1 MNHEY and CDR2 SVGEGT. This CDR3 spans 19 amino acids. The CDR3 DNA is TGTGCCAGCAGTTACGCTCCGGGACAGGGGGTTCGTAGCAATCAGCCCCAGCATTTT. Residues: CASSYAPGQGVRSNQPQHF.

V gene TRBV6-2 or TRBV6-3 combines with J gene TRBJ2-1; TRBD2 aligns across 9 bases. Trimming cost V 3 bases and J 6 bases; bases outside gene matches: 6. CDR1 is MNHEY, CDR2 SVGEGT, per germline. The CDR3 is 15 residues long. The CDR3 is CASSYGGREINEQFF. The DNA for the CDR3 is TGTGCCAGCAGTTATGGCGGGAGGGAGATCAATGAGCAGTTCTTC.

This clone was seen ten or more times. The chain combines TRBV6-1 with TRBJ1-5; 10 bases are a match to TRBD1. In germline, CDR1 is MNHNS, CDR2 SASEGT. V gave up 6 bases and J gave up 3 bases; unmatched junction bases: 5. This CDR3 comprises 15 residues. CDR3 residues: CASRGTGETNQPQHF. CDR3 bases: TGTGCCAGCAGGGGGACAGGGGAGACCAATCAGCCCCAGCATTTT.

This clone came up many times. This chain joins TRBV28 and TRBJ1-1, with D unresolved. CDR3 length: 12 residues. Germline V gene lookup returns CDR1 MDHEN and CDR2 SYDVKM. V shed 7 bases and J shed 3 bases, with 9 bases lying between them. CDR3 nucleotide sequence: TGTGCCAGCACCGATCCCCACACTGAAGCTTTCTTT. Its protein is CASTDPHTEAFF.

This clone was detected many times. The chain couples TRBV5-1 to TRBJ2-7; 10 nucleotides agree with TRBD2. V shed 2 bases, J shed 1 base, and the junction held 3 bases outside the gene matches. This CDR3 is built from 15 residues. From germline, CDR1 is SGHRS and CDR2 YFSETQ. DNA of the CDR3: TGCGCCAGCAGCTTCCTAGCGGGGGTTTCCTACGAGCAGTACTTC. It specifies CASSFLAGVSYEQYF.

In its sample, this clone is medium-sized. The chain combines TRBV6-6 with TRBJ1-2; D may be TRBD1 (6 bases). Germline assignment: CDR1 MNHNY and CDR2 SVGAGI (reference sequence). Trimming left V 2 bases short and J 3 bases short, with 19 bases between. This CDR3 contains 17 residues. Here the CDR3 reads CASSYGRGGYSDYGYTF. CDR3 bases: TGTGCCAGCAGTTACGGCAGGGGAGGGTATTCCGACTATGGCTACACCTTC.

Of note for this clone: A much bigger clone sits one base away, suggesting this may be a read error. The chain uses TRBV20-1 and TRBJ1-1, with no clear D. V lost 3 bases, J lost 6 bases, and 5 bases lay in between. Germline CDR1 is DFQATT and CDR2 is SNEGSKA (reference sequence). The CDR3 is 10 amino acids. The CDR3 is CSASLAEAFF. CDR3 DNA sequence: TGCAGTGCTAGTTTGGCTGAAGCTTTCTTT.

Ten or more counts support this clone. The chain employs TRBV2 and TRBJ1-1; D is uncertain. Germline lookup yields CDR1 SNHLY and CDR2 FYNNEI. V was cut by 0 bases and J by 1 base, with 9 bases left in between. The CDR3 covers 15 residues. The DNA of the CDR3 is TGTGCCAGCAGTGAAGCTGGCCTTGGGAACACTGAAGCTTTCTTT. Residues: CASSEAGLGNTEAFF.

This clone was counted many times. The genes are TRBV10-3 and TRBJ1-1, with a possible D match to TRBD1 (6 bases). CDR3 length equals 14 residues. Germline V gives CDR1 ENHRY, CDR2 SYGVKD. Trimming cost V 6 bases and J 0 bases, with 11 bases left between them. The CDR3 here is CAISSGALNTEAFF. The CDR3 DNA reads TGTGCCATCAGCTCAGGGGCCTTGAACACTGAAGCTTTCTTT.

This clone showed up many times. This chain joins TRBV30 and TRBJ1-2; D is undetermined. Germline V gene lookup returns CDR1 GTSNPN and CDR2 SVGIG (reference sequence). The CDR3 is 12 residues long. Trimming took 4 bases from V and 4 from J, leaving 10 bases between them. As DNA, the CDR3 is TGTGCCTGGAAAGACGGCCTCTATGGCTACACCTTC. This codes for CAWKDGLYGYTF. The full variable domain, with the rest looked up from reference TRBV30 and TRBJ1-2, is SQTIHQWPATLVQPVGSPLSLECTVEGTSNPNLYWYRQAAGRGLQLLFYSVGIGQISSEVPQNLSASRPQDRQFILSSKKLLLSDSGFYLCAWKDGLYGYTFGSGTRLTVV.

The V call is TRBV11-2, the J call TRBJ2-7; 7 bases agree with TRBD1. Germline V gene lookup returns CDR1 SGHAT and CDR2 FQNNGV. CDR3 length: 19 residues. V trimming: 4 bases; J trimming: 4 bases; junction bases outside the gene matches: 22. CDR3 sequence reads: CASSSQSTRTGKIRYEQYF. The CDR3 DNA reads as TGTGCCAGCAGCTCGCAAAGCACCCGGACAGGAAAGATTCGTTACGAGCAGTACTTC. Full variable domain (remainder filled in from reference TRBV11-2 and TRBJ2-7): EAGVAQSPRYKIIEKRQSVAFWCNPISGHATLYWYQQILGQGPKLLIQFQNNGVVDDSQLPKDRFSAERLKGVDSTLKIQPAKLEDSAVYLCASSSQSTRTGKIRYEQYFGPGTRLTVT.

Concerning this clone itself: One base away lies a much larger clone, so this may be a sequencing read error. The chain is built from TRBV5-5 and TRBJ2-7, with 12 bases fitting TRBD2. The CDR3 consists of 15 residues. Germline CDR1 and CDR2: SGHKS and YYEKEE (reference sequence). CDR3 region: CASSWTSGTSYDQYF. CDR3 sequence (DNA): TGTGCCAGCAGCTGGACTAGCGGGACCTCCTACGATCAGTACTTC.

This clone was counted at least ten times. The chain joins TRBV11-2 to TRBJ1-5; D unresolved. CDR1 SGHAT and CDR2 FQNNGV come from the germline V gene. Trimming stripped 5 bases from V and 1 base from J, with 18 bases between. This CDR3 has 17 residues. This CDR3 is CASSPTEGGGSNQPQHF. The CDR3 coding sequence is TGTGCCAGCAGCCCGACGGAGGGCGGCGGCAGCAATCAGCCCCAGCATTTT.

This clone is judged medium-sized. This sequence joins TRBV6-1 and TRBJ2-1; 11 bases are shared with TRBD2. The CDR3 is made up of 16 amino acids. V dropped 0 bases and J dropped 5; count of bases not matched to a gene: 3. Germline V gives CDR1 MNHNS, CDR2 SASEGT. The CDR3 protein is CASSEALAGEHNEQFF. For the CDR3, the DNA is TGTGCCAGCAGTGAAGCACTAGCGGGAGAACACAATGAGCAGTTCTTC.

There are many counts of this clone. The V and J genes are TRBV7-8 and TRBJ1-5, with D maybe TRBD1 (6 bases). In germline, CDR1 is SGHVS, CDR2 FQNEAQ. CDR3 length equals 14 residues. The V and J ends lost 4 bases and 3 bases respectively, with 10 bases between them. The CDR3 sequence is CASSSRDNNQPQHF. The CDR3 DNA is TGTGCCAGCAGCTCCCGGGACAACAATCAGCCCCAGCATTTT.

The chain is built from TRBV18 and TRBJ1-1; D is possibly TRBD1 (6 bases). V was clipped by 4 bases and J by 6 bases, with 15 bases between them. Germline V gene data show CDR1 as KGHSH and CDR2 as LQKENI. The CDR3 runs to 14 residues. This CDR3 reads CASSRQENWAEAFF. The CDR3 DNA sequence: TGTGCCAGCTCACGACAGGAAAATTGGGCTGAAGCTTTCTTT.